The 20 T cell receptor beta chains reported below all come from one sample, sequenced in a study of blood T cells in healthy people across ages. A second PCR of about 7 to 12 cycles used a sample-barcoded 5' primer and a J-beta primer mix. From the 5' RACE reads, TCRdb called clonotypes with MiXCR, one entry per CDR3 protein. In the table there are around 970,000 distinct CDR3 sequences, just over 50% of which are singletons. Sequenced: blood. The receptors were gathered from a woman in her fifties or sixties in good health.

V gene TRBV6-2 or TRBV6-3 combines with J gene TRBJ2-1; D is perhaps TRBD2 (5 bases). Germline-derived CDR1 and CDR2 are MNHEY and SVGEGT. V lost 5 bases and J 0 bases, leaving 23 bases between the germline ends. This CDR3 contains 19 residues. CDR3 loop: CASSLPSEEVLSSYNEQFF. The CDR3 region has the DNA TGTGCCAGCAGTCTGCCTTCCGAGGAGGTCTTAAGCTCCTACAATGAGCAGTTCTTC.

This chain joins TRBV29-1 and TRBJ2-3, with D possibly being TRBD2 (5 bases). V dropped 6 bases and J dropped 2 bases, with 15 bases sitting between them. The CDR3 consists of 14 residues. The germline gives CDR1 SQVTM, CDR2 ANQGSEA. The CDR3 protein is CSVLPLANTDTQYF. The CDR3 nucleotides are TGCAGCGTCCTCCCGCTAGCCAACACAGATACGCAGTATTTT.

A few counts support this clonotype. The V and J genes are TRBV6-5 and TRBJ2-3; 7 nucleotides match TRBD2. V was clipped by 4 bases and J by 1 base; unmatched bases: 8. Germline-derived CDR1 and CDR2 are MNHEY and SVGAGI. The CDR3 sequence is 16 residues long. This CDR3 is CASSSRTRSGTDTQYF. CDR3 DNA: TGTGCCAGCAGTTCCCGGACTAGATCTGGCACAGATACGCAGTATTTT.

V usage is TRBV27 and J usage is TRBJ2-7, with 10 bases that match TRBD2. Germline V gene sequence: CDR1 MNHEY, CDR2 SMNVEV (reference sequence). With V trimmed by 5 bases and J by 3 bases, 10 bases remained unmatched. This CDR3 is 16 amino acids long. CDR3 protein: CASSPKLAGRHYEQYF. The CDR3 region has the DNA TGTGCCAGCAGTCCCAAACTAGCGGGGCGACACTACGAGCAGTACTTC.

This rearrangement joins TRBV6-2 or TRBV6-3 to TRBJ2-5; D is unresolved. The CDR3 runs 13 residues. Trimming cost V 3 bases and J 5 bases, with 10 bases left between them. CDR1 and CDR2 (germline): MNHEY, SVGEGT. CDR3 nucleotide sequence: TGTGCCAGCAGTTATCTACCTGAGGAGACCCAGTACTTC. Translation: CASSYLPEETQYF.

The chain carries TRBV20-1 and TRBJ2-7, with D hard to call. V dropped 3 bases and J dropped 0 bases, with 12 bases sitting between them. CDR1 is DFQATT and CDR2 is SNEGSKA in the germline V gene (reference sequence). The length of the CDR3 is 14 residues. The CDR3 here is CSASEPRSSYEQYF. The CDR3 region has the DNA TGCAGTGCTAGTGAACCACGGAGCTCCTACGAGCAGTACTTC.

This clonotype was observed at least ten times. The chain uses TRBV29-1 and TRBJ2-3; D call uncertain. Looked up from germline, CDR1 is SQVTM and CDR2 is ANQGSEA. There are 10 residues in the CDR3. CDR3: CSAGGDTQYF. CDR3 nucleotides: TGCAGTGCAGGCGGAGATACGCAGTATTTT.

In its sample, this clonotype was seen a few times. V gene TRBV27 combines with J gene TRBJ2-7; TRBD2 agrees at 7 bases. CDR3 length: 13 amino acids. With 8 bases clipped from V and 6 bases from J, the junction kept 10 bases outside the gene matches. In germline, CDR1 is MNHEY, CDR2 SMNVEV (reference sequence). The CDR3 region is CASSTAGVAEQYF. CDR3 sequence (DNA): TGTGCCAGCTCTACCGCGGGAGTTGCCGAGCAGTACTTC.

This clonotype was observed a few times. The rearrangement links TRBV6-1 to TRBJ2-5; D gene unclear. The CDR3 is 13 amino acids. Trimming stripped 8 bases from V and 5 bases from J, with 15 bases between. Germline assignment: CDR1 MNHNS and CDR2 SASEGT. CDR3 sequence: CASRTPLGETQYF. The DNA of the CDR3 is TGTGCCAGCCGAACCCCCCTGGGGGAGACCCAGTACTTC.

In its sample, this clonotype was seen a few times. The gene calls are TRBV5-1 and TRBJ2-5, with a tentative D call TRBD2 (6 bases). Germline V gene data show CDR1 as SGHRS and CDR2 as YFSETQ. There are 18 residues in the CDR3. V was shortened by 3 bases and J by 3 bases, with 24 bases between the two germline ends. The CDR3 nucleotides are TGCGCCAGCAGCTGGCCCATGGGCGGGGAAAATACTGAAGAGACCCAGTACTTC. Amino acids: CASSWPMGGENTEETQYF. The full variable domain, rest sourced from reference TRBV5-1 and TRBJ2-5, is KAGVTQTPRYLIKTRGQQVTLSCSPISGHRSVSWYQQTPGQGLQFLFEYFSETQRNKGNFPGRFSGRQFSNSRSEMNVSTLELGDSALYLCASSWPMGGENTEETQYFGPGTRLLVL.

This chain uses TRBV4-2 with TRBJ2-2, with unresolved D. Germline V lookup: CDR1 LGHNA, CDR2 YNFKEQ. The CDR3 spans 15 residues. V gave up 0 bases and J gave up 4 bases, with 9 bases separating them. CDR3 bases: TGTGCCAGCAGCCAAGAGCACGGGCTCACCGGGGAGCTGTTTTTT. It encodes CASSQEHGLTGELFF.

V usage is TRBV7-9 and J usage is TRBJ2-3; 8 bases line up with TRBD1. Germline assignment: CDR1 SEHNR and CDR2 FQNEAQ (reference sequence). The V gene end was trimmed by 2 bases and the J gene end by 3 bases; junction bases not matched to a gene: 4. This CDR3 has 15 residues. The CDR3: CASSLCDRGTDTQYF. For the CDR3, the DNA is TGTGCCAGCAGCTTATGTGACAGGGGAACAGATACGCAGTATTTT.

The chain combines TRBV12-3 or TRBV12-4 with TRBJ1-5, with D maybe TRBD1 (6 bases). Trimming pared 0 bases from V and 3 bases from J, leaving 9 bases between. The CDR3 extends over 15 amino acids. The CDR3, as DNA: TGTGCCAGCAGTTTAGCGGACAGACTCAATCAGCCCCAGCATTTT. It specifies CASSLADRLNQPQHF.

This chain connects TRBV25-1 to TRBJ2-1; 8 bases fit TRBD1. Germline values: CDR1 MGHDK, CDR2 SYGVNS. The CDR3 consists of 16 residues. V lost 2 bases to trimming and J lost 5 bases; unmatched junction nucleotides: 8. The DNA of the CDR3 is TGTGCCAGCAGTGAAAACAGACAGGGGTTGGACAATGAGCAGTTCTTC. Its translation: CASSENRQGLDNEQFF. The full variable domain, completed using reference TRBV25-1 and TRBJ2-1, is EADIYQTPRYLVIGTGKKITLECSQTMGHDKMYWYQQDPGMELHLIHYSYGVNSTEKGDLSSESTVSRIRTEHFPLTLESARPSHTSQYLCASSENRQGLDNEQFFGPGTRLTVL.

As DNA, the CDR3 is TGTGCCAGCAAGGAGACAGGTTCCTCCTACGAGCAGTACTTC. It codes for CASKETGSSYEQYF. The V call is TRBV6-1, the J call TRBJ2-7, with D possibly matching TRBD1 (6 bases). The CDR3 spans 14 residues. The ends were cut back, 7 bases at V and 0 bases at J, with 13 bases in the middle. CDR1 and CDR2 (germline): MNHNS, SASEGT.

This clonotype has just a few counts. The chain links TRBV29-1 to TRBJ1-1; D remains unclear. V dropped 5 bases and J dropped 5 bases, with 15 bases sitting between them. The CDR3 is made up of 13 amino acids. Germline CDR1 SQVTM, CDR2 ANQGSEA. The CDR3 protein is CSVRGSPGTEAFF. The CDR3 DNA reads as TGCAGCGTTCGTGGGTCCCCGGGAACTGAAGCTTTCTTT.

The chain has TRBV18 and TRBJ2-4; the D gene is possibly TRBD1 (6 bases). Germline CDR1 is KGHSH and CDR2 is LQKENI. With 5 bases removed from V and 8 bases from J, the gap between germline ends came to 22 bases. The CDR3 is 16 amino acids. The CDR3 DNA reads as TGTGCCAGCTCATCCGGAAGTCAGGGACAAAGGGACATTCAGTACTTC. It encodes CASSSGSQGQRDIQYF.

Turning to this clonotype: Sequence at one end of the junction differs from germline and may be a read error. The chain has TRBV3-1 and TRBJ2-7; weak D call: TRBD2 (5 bases). CDR1 and CDR2 from the germline V gene are LGHDT and YNNKEL (reference sequence). The CDR3 runs to 14 residues. The CDR3 sequence is CACSPYLTRSEQYF. In DNA, the CDR3 is TGTGCCTGCAGCCCGTACCTCACTAGATCCGAGCAGTACTTC.

This clonotype was counted only a few times. The genes are TRBV7-6 and TRBJ1-2; 8 nucleotides agree with TRBD1. CDR3 length: 18 amino acids. J lost 1 base, V lost 1 base, and 11 bases had no gene match. Germline CDR1 SGHVS, CDR2 FNYEAQ. CDR3 residues: CASSLEAGGGDVNYGYTF. The CDR3 nucleotides are TGTGCCAGCAGCTTAGAGGCAGGGGGCGGCGATGTTAACTATGGCTACACCTTC.

The chain links TRBV16 to TRBJ1-6; D is ambiguous. Germline CDR1 and CDR2: KGHSY and FQNENV. Trimming took 2 bases from V and 18 from J, leaving 14 bases between them. The CDR3 is made up of 12 amino acids. CDR3 sequence: CASSQPGQSSHF. The CDR3 nucleotides are TGTGCCAGCAGCCAACCAGGCCAAAGCTCCCACTTT.